This T cell receptor (beta chain) was sequenced for a study of cytomegalovirus exposure and HLA in healthy donors. The study, taken as a whole, reports: Donor immune exposure was known only as CMV serostatus.

PCR was performed using 60 Vbeta and 13 Jbeta primers. Some clones are missing from TCRdb's copy, which holds only in-frame ones; the method was immunoSEQ multiplex PCR. The repertoire holds about 220,000 clones, with 65% to 75% as singletons. Points on this clone: Its antigen is undetermined.

Source material: PBMCs. The sequence came from a woman in her thirties in good health and CMV-seronegative.

As DNA, the CDR3 is TGTGCCAGCTCACCATTGGAGCCTTCCTCTGGAAACACCATATATTTT. It yields the protein CASSPLEPSSGNTIYF. The V and J genes are TRBV18 and TRBJ1-3; no clear D. CDR3 size: 16 residues. The germline V gene encodes CDR1 KGHSH and CDR2 LQKENI. Trimming took 2 bases from V and 0 from J, leaving 11 bases between them.